These 6 T cell receptor beta chains came from one sample sequenced in a study of blood T cell repertoires in COVID-19. The table came from immunoSEQ multiplex PCR; TCRdb's copy has only in-frame clones and leaves some out. The sample shows approximately 200,000 clones, roughly 94% of them seen only once. Sequences were obtained from peripheral blood. The source is a young man with COVID-19, enrolled during active disease.

This chain links TRBV19 with TRBJ2-1; 8 bases align to TRBD1. After removal of 3 bases from V and 7 bases from J, the junction contained 2 bases not matched to a gene. Germline V gene sequence: CDR1 LNHDA, CDR2 SQIVND (reference sequence). CDR3 length equals 13 residues. CDR3 amino acids: CASSIQGANEQFF. The CDR3 DNA reads TGTGCCAGTAGTATCCAGGGGGCGAATGAGCAGTTCTTC.

J is TRBJ1-5 and V is TRBV9; D remains unclear. V dropped 2 bases and J dropped 4 bases, with 10 bases sitting between them. There are 14 residues in the CDR3. Germline loops: CDR1 SGDLS, CDR2 YYNGEE. In nucleotides, the CDR3 is TGTGCCAGCAGCGTTTCGGGTGCAAATCAGCCCCAGCATTTT. Translated: CASSVSGANQPQHF.

The chain couples TRBV28 to TRBJ2-7, with TRBD2 matching over 7 bases. Trimming at V came to 5 bases and at J to 6 bases, leaving 7 bases not matched to a gene. CDR1 and CDR2 from the germline V gene are MDHEN and SYDVKM. This CDR3 has 13 amino acids. The CDR3 coding sequence is TGTGCCAGCAGTGGGGGGGACTTATCCGAGCAGTACTTC. Its translation: CASSGGDLSEQYF.

This sequence joins TRBV6-1 and TRBJ2-1; D not certain. From germline, CDR1 is MNHNS and CDR2 SASEGT. The CDR3 is 19 residues long. Between the trimmed V and J ends, which lost 1 base and 0 bases, there was a span of 19 bases. The CDR3 sequence: CASSEELRRPRNSYNEQFF. The CDR3 DNA follows: TGTGCCAGCAGTGAAGAGCTGAGGCGACCCCGGAACTCCTACAATGAGCAGTTCTTC.

This clone was counted a single time. V usage is TRBV27 and J usage is TRBJ2-7; a possible D gene is TRBD2 (5 bases). Germline V gene sequence: CDR1 MNHEY, CDR2 SMNVEV (reference sequence). The CDR3 runs to 14 residues. The V gene lost 1 base and the J gene lost 5 bases, with 12 bases spanning the gap. The DNA of the CDR3 is TGTGCCAGCAGTTTATATGGGAGTTCCCACGAGCAGTACTTC. It encodes CASSLYGSSHEQYF.

The chain joins TRBV5-4 to TRBJ2-5, with 9 bases matching TRBD1. CDR3 length: 16 residues. Trimming removed 3 bases from V and 3 bases from J; junction bases left unmatched: 9. CDR1 SGHNT and CDR2 YYREEE come from the germline V gene (reference sequence). CDR3 loop: CASSSPGQGGKETQYF. In DNA form, the CDR3 reads TGTGCCAGCAGCTCTCCGGGACAGGGTGGTAAAGAGACCCAGTACTTC. Using reference TRBV5-4 and TRBJ2-5 for the parts outside the CDR3, the full variable domain is ETGVTQSPTHLIKTRGQQVTLRCSSQSGHNTVSWYQQALGQGPQFIFQYYREEENGRGNFPPRFSGLQFPNYSSELNVNALELDDSALYLCASSSPGQGGKETQYFGPGTRLLVL.